The TCR beta chain described here comes from a study of vaccination and CD4 T cells after COVID-19. The table lists this clonotype with a few counts. No antigen is known for it. An Oncomine TCR Beta short-read assay was used to sequence the DNA from cultured CD4+ T cells. TCRdb independently ran MiXCR on the PCR reads; one entry per CDR3 protein. The table has some 20,000 distinct CDR3 sequences, around 55% seen once. Germline V lookup: CDR1 DFQATT, CDR2 SNEGSKA (reference sequence). Trimming shortened V by 5 bases and J by 2 bases, and 12 bases separated the two germline ends. This CDR3 has 13 residues. Stated treatment: roughly 11-day PBMC culture with coronavirus spike peptide pools or control peptides (ViraFEST assay).

V and J are TRBV20-1 and TRBJ2-5; possible D gene TRBD1, 6 bases. This TCR came from a human donor who had recovered from COVID-19. Source material: CD4+ T cells from blood, cultured in vitro. For the CDR3, the DNA is TGCAGTGCTCCCGGGACAACTCAAGAGACCCAGTACTTC. The encoded protein is CSAPGTTQETQYF.